This T cell receptor (beta chain) comes out of a study of prognosis after radiotherapy for stage I lung cancer. Study in general: Fewer than 15 of the patients presented with newly diagnosed primary stage I lung tumors; a few had oligometastatic NSCLC following surgical resection of the primary tumor. About seven of the patients had squamous cell carcinoma tumors, while roughly twelve had adenocarcinoma tumors. Concurrent therapy was given to no patient receiving stereotactic body radiotherapy. Aged about 53 to 90 years, with a median of about 74 years, the patients were about a dozen men and roughly six women.

Germline values: CDR1 SGHAT, CDR2 FQNNGV. The CDR3 loop spans 18 amino acids. Using two-round multiplex PCR, the authors amplified TCR beta CDR3 from genomic DNA. Round-one PCR had primers specific to each TRBV and TRBJ gene. TCRdb independently ran MiXCR on the multiplex PCR reads; one entry per CDR3 protein. The sample has approximately 15,000 distinct CDR3 sequences, roughly 45% seen once. As for this clonotype: A read error may produce the germline difference seen at one junction end.

This sample comprised PBMCs, obtained before or after stereotactic body radiation therapy (not recorded which). This chain connects TRBV11-2 to TRBJ1-6; 7 bases fit TRBD1. This receptor was obtained from a donor aged 50 or older with non-small cell lung cancer. CDR3 sequence (DNA): TGTGCCAGCAGCCTAGATGACAGGGCGAGGACCTATAATTCACCCCTCCACTTT. This codes for CASSLDDRARTYNSPLHF.